This T cell receptor (beta chain) appears in the sequencing data of a study of blood T cell repertoires in COVID-19. At the level of the study: Some COVID-19 samples were acute and others convalescent; all came from the United States, Italy and Spain. PBMCs, B-cell-depleted T cells, or T cells were the source of the cDNA or gDNA that made up the material.

Authors' processing steps: Amplification of reference gene primers was used by the study to estimate nucleated cell counts. Libraries were prepared by immunoSEQ multiplex PCR; TCRdb keeps only in-frame clonotypes and omits some of them. The DNA was the basis for D and trimming; V, J and clone size are from that table. The sample carries roughly 190,000 clones, 85% to 95% recorded once. CDR1 and CDR2 (germline): SGHTA, FQGNSA. The J segment lost 3 bases and the V segment lost 6 bases, leaving 16 bases of the junction unmatched. The CDR3 extends over 18 amino acids. The sequencing input was peripheral blood. This receptor was obtained from a man aged 25-45 years with COVID-19, enrolled during active disease. The J gene is TRBJ2-1, the V gene TRBV7-2, with TRBD2 matching 8 bases. CDR3 coding DNA: TGTGCCAGCAGTTCCAGCCCCGGGGGGGGCCCAATCTACAATGAGCAGTTCTTC. Its protein product is CASSSSPGGGPIYNEQFF.